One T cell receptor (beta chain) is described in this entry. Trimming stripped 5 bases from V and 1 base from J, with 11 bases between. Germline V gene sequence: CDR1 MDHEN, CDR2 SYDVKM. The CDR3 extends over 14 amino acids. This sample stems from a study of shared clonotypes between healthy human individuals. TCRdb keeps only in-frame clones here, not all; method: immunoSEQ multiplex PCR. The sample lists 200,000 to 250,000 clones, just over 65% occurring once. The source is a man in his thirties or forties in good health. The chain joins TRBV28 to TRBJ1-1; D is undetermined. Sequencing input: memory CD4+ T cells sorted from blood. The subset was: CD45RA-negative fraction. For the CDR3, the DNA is TGTGCCAGCAGTCGGGAGGGCTCGAACACTGAAGCTTTCTTT. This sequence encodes CASSREGSNTEAFF.